Listed below are T cell receptor beta chains from one sample, sequenced in a study of T cell changes during pregnancy in multiple sclerosis. TCRdb's copy holds only in-frame clones and misses some; the assay was immunoSEQ multiplex PCR. The sample has 45,000 to 70,000 clones; about 92% are singletons. The sequencing here drew on CD4+ T cells from peripheral blood mononuclear cells, taken in the second trimester of pregnancy. The source is a female donor with multiple sclerosis, enrolled in a pregnancy study. CDR3s include the opening cysteine and the closing phenylalanine or tryptophan. The D gene is left open where the match is weak. Size tells how often a clone was seen (once, few, many) or the class of an expanded clone, and some rows leave it out.

NA | NA | 13 | TRBJ1-1 | TRBV6-1 | CASTRQFNTEAFF | TGTGCCAGCACCCGACAGTTTAACACTGAAGCTTTCTTT
NA | TRBD1 | 15 | TRBJ2-7 | TRBV19 | CASAVPGQGSYEQYF | TGTGCCAGCGCGGTTCCGGGACAGGGATCCTACGAGCAGTACTTC
NA | NA | 15 | TRBJ2-7 | TRBV5-1 | CASSLGPLADYEQYF | TGCGCCAGCAGCTTGGGACCTTTGGCGGACTACGAGCAGTACTTC
NA | TRBD1 | 14 | TRBJ1-2 | TRBV27 | CASSRDRGDYGYTF | TGTGCCAGCAGTCGGGACAGGGGAGACTATGGCTACACCTTC
NA | TRBD1 | 14 | TRBJ1-2 | TRBV19 | CASRGQGAFYGYTF | TGTGCCAGTAGGGGACAGGGGGCATTCTACGGCTACACCTTC
NA | NA | 12 | TRBJ1-1 | TRBV30 | CAWSVMNTEAFF | TGTGCCTGGAGTGTCATGAACACTGAAGCTTTCTTT
once | TRBD1 | 17 | TRBJ1-5 | TRBV19 | CASSSGRGQSRNQPQHF | TGTGCCAGTAGTTCGGGCAGGGGGCAGTCCCGGAATCAGCCCCAGCATTTT
NA | TRBD1 | 15 | TRBJ1-2 | TRBV10-2 | CASSNTGQGFYGYTF | TGCGCCAGCAGCAACACAGGACAGGGTTTCTATGGCTACACCTTC
NA | TRBD2 | 15 | TRBJ2-3 | TRBV28 | CASSPQRGGGDTQYF | TGTGCCAGCAGTCCGCAGCGGGGGGGCGGAGATACGCAGTATTTT
NA | TRBD1 | 18 | TRBJ1-2 | TRBV13 | CASSLTVNVGTGRYGYTF | TGTGCCAGCAGCTTAACAGTTAACGTCGGGACAGGGCGTTATGGCTACACCTTC